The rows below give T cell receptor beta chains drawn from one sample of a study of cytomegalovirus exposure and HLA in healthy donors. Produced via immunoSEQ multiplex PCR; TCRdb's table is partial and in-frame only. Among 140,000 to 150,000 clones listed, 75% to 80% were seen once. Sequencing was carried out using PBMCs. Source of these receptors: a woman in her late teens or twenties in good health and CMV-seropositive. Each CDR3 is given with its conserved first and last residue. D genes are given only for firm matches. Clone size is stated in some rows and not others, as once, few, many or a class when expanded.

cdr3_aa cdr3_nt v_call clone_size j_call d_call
CASSPHRQTSGAPYF TGTGCCAGCAGCCCCCATCGTCAGACTAGCGGGGCCCCATACTTC TRBV5-4 - TRBJ2-5 TRBD2
CASSLSRGLREQYF TGTGCCAGCAGCCTCTCCCGCGGGCTACGCGAGCAGTACTTC TRBV7-2 few TRBJ2-7 -
CASSQMDSRGGSFF TGCGCCAGCAGCCAAATGGACAGCCGTGGGGGATCTTTCTTT TRBV4-3 - TRBJ1-1 -
CASSYNSAQGYGYTF TGTGCCAGCAGTTACAACTCCGCTCAGGGCTATGGCTACACCTTC TRBV6-6 - TRBJ1-2 -
CASSLTEGASYEQYF TGTGCCAGCAGCCTCACTGAGGGGGCCTCCTACGAGCAGTACTTC TRBV7-8 - TRBJ2-7 TRBD1
CASSPKRGSYNEQFF TGTGCCAGCAGCCCTAAGCGGGGCTCCTACAATGAGCAGTTCTTC TRBV6-5 - TRBJ2-1 TRBD2
CASSLLSSYEKLFF TGCGCCAGCAGCTTGTTAAGCTCCTATGAAAAACTGTTTTTT TRBV5-1 - TRBJ1-4 -
CAISELAVTEAFF TGTGCCATCAGTGAATTGGCGGTGACTGAAGCTTTCTTT TRBV10-3 - TRBJ1-1 -
CSVGTDRGAYGYTF TGCAGCGTTGGAACTGACAGGGGAGCGTATGGCTACACCTTC TRBV29-1 - TRBJ1-2 TRBD1
CASSESGNTGELFF TGCGCCAGCAGTGAGAGCGGGAACACCGGGGAGCTGTTTTTT TRBV10-1 - TRBJ2-2 -
CAWSSVGRAKGDEQFF TGTGCCTGGAGTTCCGTGGGGAGGGCCAAGGGCGATGAGCAGTTCTTC TRBV30 - TRBJ2-1 TRBD2
CASSPGGGRTEAFF TGTGCCAGCAGCCCTGGGGGGGGCCGCACTGAAGCTTTCTTT TRBV5-5 few TRBJ1-1 -
CASSLLAGGLDNEQFF TGCGCCAGCAGCCTACTAGCGGGGGGGCTCGACAATGAGCAGTTCTTC TRBV4-1 - TRBJ2-1 TRBD2
CASSLGQEYGYTF TGTGCCAGCAGCTTGGGGCAGGAATATGGCTACACCTTC TRBV5-6 - TRBJ1-2 -
CASSIPRGGAGGELFF TGTGCCAGCAGCATCCCCCGTGGGGGGGCGGGTGGGGAGCTGTTTTTT TRBV11-3 few TRBJ2-2 -
CASSWGGGTRHEAFF TGCGCCAGCAGCTGGGGGGGAGGGACGAGGCATGAAGCTTTCTTT TRBV5-1 - TRBJ1-1 -
CASRKTGGTEAFF TGTGCCAGCAGGAAGACAGGGGGCACTGAAGCTTTCTTT TRBV6-6 - TRBJ1-1 TRBD1
CASSLAGASGGQNEQFF TGTGCCAGCAGCTTAGCGGGGGCTAGCGGGGGACAAAATGAGCAGTTCTTC TRBV7-2 - TRBJ2-1 TRBD2
CASSLGTGYGYTF TGTGCCAGCAGTTTGGGGACAGGGTATGGCTACACCTTC TRBV28 - TRBJ1-2 TRBD1
CASRLDRGSTDTQYF TGTGCCAGCAGACTGGACAGGGGTAGCACAGATACGCAGTATTTT TRBV2 - TRBJ2-3 TRBD1
CASSPSVQSSGNTIYF TGTGCCAGCTCACCAAGCGTACAATCCTCTGGAAACACCATATATTTT TRBV18 - TRBJ1-3 -
CASSPRRTGLVEQYF TGTGCCAGCAGCCCCAGGCGGACAGGGCTAGTCGAGCAGTACTTC TRBV5-4 - TRBJ2-7 TRBD1
CASSFAGDSSYEQYF TGTGCCAGCTCGTTTGCAGGCGATAGCTCCTACGAGCAGTACTTC TRBV18 - TRBJ2-7 -
CASRTATNEKLFF TGTGCCAGTCGGACAGCAACTAATGAAAAACTGTTTTTT TRBV5-6 - TRBJ1-4 -
CASSLARGPPMNEQFF TGTGCCAGCAGCTTAGCAAGAGGCCCTCCGATGAATGAGCAGTTCTTC TRBV11-2 - TRBJ2-1 -
CASSANLAGGPYNEQFF TGTGCCAGTAGTGCAAATCTAGCGGGGGGCCCCTACAATGAGCAGTTCTTC TRBV19 - TRBJ2-1 TRBD2
CASSLPHRVSSYEQYF TGTGCCAGCAGTTTACCCCACAGGGTGAGCTCCTACGAGCAGTACTTC TRBV27 - TRBJ2-7 -
CASSEWGRDTQYF TGTGCCAGCAGTGAGTGGGGCCGAGATACGCAGTATTTT TRBV25-1 - TRBJ2-3 -
CASSIFPSQAGSNQPQHF TGTGCCAGTAGTATATTCCCGTCCCAGGCGGGCAGCAATCAGCCCCAGCATTTT TRBV19 - TRBJ1-5 -
CASSTTGPVNEKLFF TGTGCCAGCAGCACAACAGGGCCAGTGAATGAAAAACTGTTTTTT TRBV13 - TRBJ1-4 -
CASSYRTGPNTGELFF TGTGCCAGCAGCTACCGGACAGGGCCGAACACCGGGGAGCTGTTTTTT TRBV7-2 - TRBJ2-2 TRBD1
CASSEELGVGTDTQYF TGTGCCAGCAGTGAAGAGCTAGGGGTCGGCACAGATACGCAGTATTTT TRBV2 - TRBJ2-3 -
CATSRSGTLNYEQYF TGTGCCACCAGCAGAAGCGGGACACTTAACTACGAGCAGTACTTC TRBV15 - TRBJ2-7 -
CASNLGAGTNTEAFF TGCGCCAGCAACCTGGGGGCAGGGACGAACACTGAAGCTTTCTTT TRBV5-1 - TRBJ1-1 -
CASRDGGNQPQHF TGTGCCAGCAGGGACGGAGGTAATCAGCCCCAGCATTTT TRBV28 - TRBJ1-5 -
CAWDKGQVTYTF TGTGCCTGGGATAAGGGACAGGTTACCTACACCTTC TRBV30 - TRBJ1-2 TRBD1
CAWSTPGGFYGYTF TGTGCCTGGAGCACCCCGGGAGGGTTCTATGGCTACACCTTC TRBV30 - TRBJ1-2 -
CASSLALVDTEAFF TGTGCCAGCAGCTTGGCCCTGGTGGACACTGAAGCTTTCTTT TRBV7-2 - TRBJ1-1 -
CASSLGPLETQYF TGTGCCAGCAGCTTAGGTCCCCTGGAGACCCAGTACTTC TRBV7-6 few TRBJ2-5 -
CASSSSYEQYF TGTGCCAGCAGCTCTTCCTACGAGCAGTACTTC TRBV5-6 - TRBJ2-7 -
CASSYSTGAGNTIYF TGTGCCAGCAGTTACTCGACAGGGGCAGGAAACACCATATATTTT TRBV6-5 - TRBJ1-3 TRBD1
CASSFGLAGVSETQYF TGCGCCAGCAGCTTTGGACTAGCGGGGGTTTCGGAGACCCAGTACTTC TRBV5-1 - TRBJ2-5 TRBD2
CATSTTGNTEAFF TGTGCCACCAGCACTACGGGGAACACTGAAGCTTTCTTT TRBV15 once TRBJ1-1 -
CAISVGRGNTEAFF TGTGCCATCAGTGTGGGCAGGGGGAACACTGAAGCTTTCTTT TRBV10-3 - TRBJ1-1 -
CASSQDRGGQETQYF TGTGCCAGCAGCCAAGATCGGGGGGGGCAAGAGACCCAGTACTTC TRBV4-2 - TRBJ2-5 TRBD2
CAISDTGGSYNEQFF TGTGCCATCAGTGATACAGGGGGAAGCTACAATGAGCAGTTCTTC TRBV10-3 - TRBJ2-1 TRBD1
CASSMGQAEHSPLHF TGTGCCAGTAGTATGGGACAGGCCGAACATTCACCCCTCCACTTT TRBV19 - TRBJ1-6 TRBD1
CASSLRGTSGGDSTDTQYF TGTGCCAGCAGCCTCCGCGGGACTAGCGGGGGGGACAGCACAGATACGCAGTATTTT TRBV9 - TRBJ2-3 TRBD2
CASSLDTPGNQPQHF TGTGCCAGCAGCTTAGACACCCCAGGGAATCAGCCCCAGCATTTT TRBV7-8 - TRBJ1-5 -
CASSSDTNQPQYF TGTGCCAGCAGCTCCGACACCAATCAGCCCCAGTATTTT TRBV7-9 - TRBJ2-3 -
CASSPSRGLYNEQFF TGTGCCAGTAGCCCTTCGAGGGGGCTCTACAATGAGCAGTTCTTC TRBV19 - TRBJ2-1 TRBD1
CASSLLGQKIQPQHF TGTGCCAGCAGTTTATTGGGACAGAAGATTCAGCCCCAGCATTTT TRBV28 - TRBJ1-5 TRBD1